Presented here are 14 T cell receptor beta chains from one specimen sequenced in a study of blood T cells in healthy people across ages. A sample-barcoded 5' primer and a J-beta primer mix were used in a second PCR of about 7 to 12 cycles. Via MiXCR, TCRdb re-called the 5' RACE reads, giving one row per CDR3 protein. The sample has hundreds of thousands of distinct CDR3 sequences, 25% to 30% seen once. Sequenced sample: blood. These receptor sequences come from a woman of 80 years or more in good health.

The chain has TRBV2 and TRBJ1-1, with TRBD1 identical over 10 bases. The CDR3 has 15 residues. Unmatched junction bases numbered 5, after V lost 6 bases and J lost 1 base. Germline V CDR1 and CDR2: SNHLY, FYNNEI. CDR3 protein: CASRSRDRGNTEAFF. The CDR3 nucleotides read TGTGCCAGCAGATCCCGGGACAGGGGGAACACTGAAGCTTTCTTT.

The CDR3 nucleotides read TGTGCCAGTAGATCGACAGCCCGAGAGACCCAGTACTTC. Its protein product is CASRSTARETQYF. This rearrangement joins TRBV19 to TRBJ2-5; a possible D gene is TRBD1 (5 bases). The V gene lost 6 bases and the J gene lost 4 bases, with 12 bases spanning the gap. Germline CDR1 reads LNHDA; CDR2 reads SQIVND (reference sequence). The CDR3 extends over 13 amino acids.

This clonotype was counted at least ten times. The J gene is TRBJ2-1, the V gene TRBV7-9, with D possibly being TRBD1 (6 bases). V was cut by 3 bases and J by 4 bases, with 13 bases left in between. The germline CDR1 and CDR2 sequences are SEHNR and FQNEAQ (reference sequence). The CDR3 has 15 residues. The CDR3 sequence is CASSFPGTRYNEQFF. CDR3 nucleotides: TGTGCCAGCAGCTTCCCCGGGACAAGGTACAATGAGCAGTTCTTC.

This clonotype was detected only a few times. This rearrangement joins TRBV28 to TRBJ1-5; unclear D gene. Trimming stripped 5 bases from V and 1 base from J, with 18 bases between. The CDR3 consists of 17 residues. The germline gives CDR1 MDHEN, CDR2 SYDVKM. CDR3 in amino acids: CASSISDLGLSNQPQHF. Here the CDR3 DNA reads TGTGCCAGCAGTATCTCGGACCTAGGGCTCAGCAATCAGCCCCAGCATTTT.

The genes are TRBV9 and TRBJ2-5, with 15 bases that match TRBD2. In germline, CDR1 is SGDLS, CDR2 YYNGEE. V shed 4 bases and J 11 bases; nucleotides not matched to a gene: 12. CDR3 size: 16 residues. The CDR3 coding sequence is TGTGCCAGCAGCCCGGGACTAGCGGGGGGCGCCAATGAACAGTACTTC. Its translation is CASSPGLAGGANEQYF.

This clonotype came up once. J is TRBJ2-7 and V is TRBV28, with D perhaps TRBD1 (5 bases). In germline, CDR1 is MDHEN, CDR2 SYDVKM. The CDR3 runs to 15 residues. Trimming shortened V by 1 base and J by 1 base, and 11 bases separated the two germline ends. The CDR3 region is CASSLSPTGSYEQYF. The CDR3 DNA reads TGTGCCAGCAGTTTATCCCCAACAGGATCCTACGAGCAGTACTTC.

The rearrangement uses TRBV7-9 and TRBJ2-7; 9 bases agree with TRBD1. With 3 bases clipped from V and 1 base from J, the junction kept 4 bases outside the gene matches. Germline V gene data show CDR1 as SEHNR and CDR2 as FQNEAQ (reference sequence). The CDR3 contains 15 residues. The CDR3 loop is CASSFAGTGSYEQYF. As DNA, the CDR3 is TGTGCCAGCAGCTTTGCCGGGACAGGGTCCTACGAGCAGTACTTC.

A remark on this clonotype: An end of the junction does not agree with germline; a read error may underlie this. V and J are TRBV12-3 or TRBV12-4 and TRBJ2-3, with D perhaps TRBD2 (5 bases). CDR3 length: 15 residues. The DNA of the CDR3 is TGTGCCAGCACCCGAAGCGGAGTGGTTTCAGATATGCAGTATTTT. Translating it yields CASTRSGVVSDMQYF.

This clonotype was observed a few times. A much larger clone lies one base from this, so it may be a read error. The chain carries TRBV6-6 and TRBJ2-5, with 9 bases identical to TRBD1. This CDR3 comprises 14 residues. CDR1 and CDR2 (germline): MNHNY, SVGAGI (reference sequence). Germline trimming cut 6 bases from V and 4 bases from J; bases unmatched to any gene: 6. The CDR3 region is CASRSTGGRETQYF. The CDR3 nucleotides read TGTGCCAGCAGGTCTACAGGGGGCCGAGAGACCCAGTACTTC.

The table lists this clonotype with many counts. The chain joins TRBV10-3 to TRBJ2-6; D may be TRBD2 (5 bases). CDR1 is ENHRY, CDR2 SYGVKD, per germline. V lost 0 bases to trimming and J lost 0 bases, with 18 bases between them. The CDR3 spans 20 residues. CDR3 bases: TGTGCCATCAGTGAGTCGCCACCTAACCTCGGGAACTCTGGGGCCAACGTCCTGACTTTC. Protein: CAISESPPNLGNSGANVLTF.

In its sample, this clonotype was seen many times. The V call is TRBV29-1, the J call TRBJ1-4, with a possible D match to TRBD1 (5 bases). V was clipped by 4 bases and J by 2 bases, with 5 bases between them. Looked up from germline, CDR1 is SQVTM and CDR2 is ANQGSEA. The CDR3 is 12 residues long. CDR3 protein: CSVGGTNEKLFF. For the CDR3, the DNA is TGCAGCGTTGGGGGGACTAATGAAAAACTGTTTTTT. Together with reference TRBV29-1 and TRBJ1-4, the CDR3 gives the full variable domain: SAVISQKPSRDICQRGTSLTIQCQVDSQVTMMFWYRQQPGQSLTLIATANQGSEATYESGFVIDKFPISRPNLTFSTLTVSNMSPEDSSIYLCSVGGTNEKLFFGSGTQLSVL.

In its sample, this clonotype was seen many times. This rearrangement joins TRBV7-2 to TRBJ2-5; 7 bases align to TRBD1. CDR3 size: 15 residues. Trimming at V came to 2 bases and at J to 4 bases, leaving 7 bases not matched to a gene. Germline CDR1 SGHTA, CDR2 FQGNSA. DNA of the CDR3: TGTGCCAGCAGCTTAATTGGAGACAGGGCAGAGACCCAGTACTTC. Residues: CASSLIGDRAETQYF.

This clonotype was recorded at least ten times. V is TRBV7-9 and J is TRBJ2-7; D is possibly TRBD1 (6 bases). The CDR3 has 13 residues. Germline V gene sequence: CDR1 SEHNR, CDR2 FQNEAQ (reference sequence). Trimming stripped 5 bases from V and 4 bases from J, with 12 bases between. In nucleotides, the CDR3 is TGTGCCAGCAGCCCCGGGGACATTTACGAGCAGTACTTC. It is translated as CASSPGDIYEQYF.

The V gene is TRBV4-1, the J gene TRBJ1-6, with D hard to call. The V gene lost 2 bases and the J gene lost 5 bases, with 13 bases spanning the gap. The length of the CDR3 is 16 residues. Looked up from germline, CDR1 is MGHRA and CDR2 is YSYEKL. The CDR3 sequence is CASSQWAWKDNSPLHF. The DNA of the CDR3 is TGCGCCAGCAGCCAATGGGCCTGGAAGGATAATTCACCCCTCCACTTT.